The sequence of this TCR beta chain was determined in a study of T cells after yellow fever vaccination. Study results and limitations: Post-booster samples contained most primary-vaccination clones (more than 95% CD4, roughly 88% CD8).

This clonotype was observed at least ten times. Its cognate antigen is unknown. TCR cDNA was made by 5'RACE template switching, adding a universal primer site and UMIs. TCRdb independently ran MiXCR on the 5' RACE reads; one entry per CDR3 protein. The sample contains a few hundred thousand distinct CDR3 sequences, 3% to 4.5% of which appear only once. The sequenced sample was PBMCs, obtained 5 days after the yellow fever booster vaccination. This TCR came from a man between 18 and 29 years old who received the YFV17D yellow fever vaccine.

The CDR3 loop reads CASSPRGQQSKETQYF. The DNA for the CDR3 is TGTGCCAGCAGCCCGCGCGGACAGCAATCTAAAGAGACCCAGTACTTC. The chain is built from TRBV5-4 and TRBJ2-5, with TRBD1 as a possible D gene (6 bases). The CDR3 is 16 residues long. CDR1 is SGHNT and CDR2 is YYREEE in the germline V gene (reference sequence). V lost 4 bases and J lost 3, with 19 bases in between. Full variable domain (rest looked up from reference TRBV5-4 and TRBJ2-5): ETGVTQSPTHLIKTRGQQVTLRCSSQSGHNTVSWYQQALGQGPQFIFQYYREEENGRGNFPPRFSGLQFPNYSSELNVNALELDDSALYLCASSPRGQQSKETQYFGPGTRLLVL.